The subject of this entry is one TCR beta chain. V shed 4 bases and J 2 bases; nucleotides not matched to a gene: 1. This CDR3 is 14 amino acids long. The germline V gene encodes CDR1 PRHDT and CDR2 FYEKMQ (reference sequence). These data belong to a study of T cell changes during pregnancy in multiple sclerosis. Repertoires were generated with immunoSEQ multiplex PCR, while TCRdb's copy carries only in-frame clones and drops some. The sample lists tens of thousands of clones; 80% to 95% were seen once. The TCR was taken from a female donor with multiple sclerosis, enrolled in a pregnancy study. This chain connects TRBV13 to TRBJ1-3; 8 nucleotides line up with TRBD1. The material was peripheral blood, obtained in the second trimester of pregnancy. The CDR3 DNA reads as TGTGCCAGCAGCTCGACAGGGGCTGGAAACACCATATATTTT. It yields the protein CASSSTGAGNTIYF.